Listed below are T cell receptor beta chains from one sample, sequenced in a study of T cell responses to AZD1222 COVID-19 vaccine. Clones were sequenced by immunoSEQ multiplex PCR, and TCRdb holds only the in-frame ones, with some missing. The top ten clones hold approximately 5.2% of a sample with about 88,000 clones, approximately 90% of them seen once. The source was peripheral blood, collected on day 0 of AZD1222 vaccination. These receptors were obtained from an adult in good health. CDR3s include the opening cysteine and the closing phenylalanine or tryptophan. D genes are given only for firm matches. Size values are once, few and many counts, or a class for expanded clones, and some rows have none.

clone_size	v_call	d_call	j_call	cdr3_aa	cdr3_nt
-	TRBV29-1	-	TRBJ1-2	CSVERLGAGYTF	TGCAGCGTTGAGCGCTTGGGGGCTGGCTACACCTTC
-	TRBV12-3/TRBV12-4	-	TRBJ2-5	CASSLGFQETQYF	TGTGCCAGCAGCCTCGGGTTTCAAGAGACCCAGTACTTC
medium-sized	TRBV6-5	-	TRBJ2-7	CASSPGVAYEQYF	TGTGCCAGCAGCCCGGGGGTAGCCTACGAGCAGTACTTC
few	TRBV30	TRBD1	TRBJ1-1	CAWSARTGGNSWNTEAFF	TGTGCCTGGAGTGCCCGGACAGGGGGGAATAGTTGGAACACTGAAGCTTTCTTT
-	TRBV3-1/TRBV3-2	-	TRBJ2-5	CASSWTGEETQYF	TGTGCCAGCAGCTGGACGGGGGAAGAGACCCAGTACTTC
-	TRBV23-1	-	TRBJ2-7	CASRPGTSSSYEQYF	TGCGCCAGCAGGCCCGGGACATCGAGCTCCTACGAGCAGTACTTC
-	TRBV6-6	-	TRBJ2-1	CASRSGVRNNEQFF	TGTGCCAGCAGATCGGGAGTGAGGAACAATGAGCAGTTCTTC
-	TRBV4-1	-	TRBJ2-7	CASSQGVQGTYEQYF	TGCGCCAGCAGCCAAGGGGTTCAGGGAACGTACGAGCAGTACTTC
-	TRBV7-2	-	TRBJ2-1	CASSLAVSRYNEQFF	TGTGCCAGCAGCTTAGCCGTGTCTCGTTACAATGAGCAGTTCTTC
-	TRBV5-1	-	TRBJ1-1	CASSSGSGIGGTEAFF	TGCGCCAGCAGCTCCGGCTCCGGTATTGGGGGCACTGAAGCTTTCTTT
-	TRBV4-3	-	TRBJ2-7	CASSQDLGPTYEQYF	TGCGCCAGCAGCCAAGATCTGGGGCCAACCTACGAGCAGTACTTC
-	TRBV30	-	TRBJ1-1	CAWSRAHNTEAFF	TGTGCCTGGAGCCGGGCGCACAACACTGAAGCTTTCTTT
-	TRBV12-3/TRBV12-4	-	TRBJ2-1	CASRGAGDEQFF	TGTGCCAGCCGGGGGGCCGGAGATGAGCAGTTCTTC
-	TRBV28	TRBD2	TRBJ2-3	CASSTSSGGDTDTQYF	TGTGCCAGCAGTACAAGCTCGGGGGGAGATACAGATACGCAGTATTTT
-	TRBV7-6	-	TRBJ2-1	CASSHIGGVTYNEQFF	TGTGCCAGCAGCCACATAGGGGGAGTAACATACAATGAGCAGTTCTTC
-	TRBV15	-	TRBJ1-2	CATSRDSGGRNYGYTF	TGTGCCACCAGCAGAGATTCGGGTGGGAGAAACTATGGCTACACCTTC
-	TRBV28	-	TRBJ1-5	CASSSLGSNQPQHF	TGTGCCAGCAGTTCCCTAGGGAGCAATCAGCCCCAGCATTTT